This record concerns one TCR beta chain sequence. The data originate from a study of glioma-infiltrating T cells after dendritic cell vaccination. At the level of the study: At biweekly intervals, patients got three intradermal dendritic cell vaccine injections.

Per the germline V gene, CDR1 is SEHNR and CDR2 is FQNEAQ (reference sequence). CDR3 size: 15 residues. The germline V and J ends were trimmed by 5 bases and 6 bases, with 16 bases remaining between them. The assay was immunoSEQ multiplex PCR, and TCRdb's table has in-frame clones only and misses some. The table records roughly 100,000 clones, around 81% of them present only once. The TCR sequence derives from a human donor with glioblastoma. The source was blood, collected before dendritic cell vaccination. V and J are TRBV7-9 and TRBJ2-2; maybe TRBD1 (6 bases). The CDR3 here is CASSRAGTSSGELFF. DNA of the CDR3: TGTGCCAGCAGCCGAGCCGGGACAAGCTCCGGGGAGCTGTTTTTT.